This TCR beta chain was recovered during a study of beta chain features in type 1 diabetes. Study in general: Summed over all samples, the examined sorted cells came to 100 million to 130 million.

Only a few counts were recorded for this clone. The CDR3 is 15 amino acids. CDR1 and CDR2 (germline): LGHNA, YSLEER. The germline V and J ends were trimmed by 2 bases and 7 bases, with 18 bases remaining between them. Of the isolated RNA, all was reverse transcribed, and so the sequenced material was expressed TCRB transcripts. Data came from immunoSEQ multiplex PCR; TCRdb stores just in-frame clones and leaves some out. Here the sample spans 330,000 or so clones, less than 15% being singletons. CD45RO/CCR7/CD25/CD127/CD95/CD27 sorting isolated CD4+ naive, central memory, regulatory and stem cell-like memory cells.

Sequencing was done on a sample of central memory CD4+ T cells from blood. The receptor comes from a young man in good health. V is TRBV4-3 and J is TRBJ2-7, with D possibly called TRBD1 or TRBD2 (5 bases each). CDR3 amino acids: CASSQRDGRLGEQYF. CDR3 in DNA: TGCGCCAGCAGCCAAAGGGACGGAAGACTTGGGGAGCAGTACTTC.